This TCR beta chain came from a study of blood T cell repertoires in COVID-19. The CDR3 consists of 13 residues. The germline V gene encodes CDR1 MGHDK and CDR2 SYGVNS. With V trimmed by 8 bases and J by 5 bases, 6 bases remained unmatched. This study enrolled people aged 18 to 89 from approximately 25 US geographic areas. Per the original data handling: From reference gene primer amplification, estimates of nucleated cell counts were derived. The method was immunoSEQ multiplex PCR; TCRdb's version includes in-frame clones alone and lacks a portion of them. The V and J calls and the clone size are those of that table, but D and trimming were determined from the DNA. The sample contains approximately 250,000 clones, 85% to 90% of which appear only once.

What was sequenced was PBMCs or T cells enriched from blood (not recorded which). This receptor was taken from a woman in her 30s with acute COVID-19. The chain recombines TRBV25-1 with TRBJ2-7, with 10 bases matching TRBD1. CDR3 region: CASGRDRGDEQYF. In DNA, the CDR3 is TGTGCCAGCGGCCGGGACAGGGGTGACGAGCAGTACTTC.